This TCR beta chain was identified during a study of molecular identifiers for immune sequencing clone quantification. In its sample, this clonotype was seen many times. As yet, its antigen is unknown. Whole-study findings and limits: Under 1% of molecules in naive cells, but over 98% of effector molecules, belonged to clones above 20 RNA copies. Barcode sharing among identical TCR molecules could make large clones appear smaller.

The CDR3 runs to 15 residues. Via MiXCR, TCRdb re-called the PCR reads, giving one row per CDR3 protein. Among just over 35,000 distinct CDR3 sequences listed, roughly 18% were seen once. The sample comprised naive CD8+ T cells from blood, with Jurkat cell RNA spiked in. Subset denoted: FACS-sorted CD8+CD4-CCR7+CD45RA+ naive T cells. The V and J genes are TRBV21-1 and TRBJ2-5; TRBD2 is taken as the D call from the table, unchecked against the DNA. TRBV21-1 is a listed pseudogene. This receptor was obtained from a human donor in good health. Some libraries in this study had Jurkat cell RNA spiked in. The CDR3 DNA reads TGTGCCGGAGCCGATAGCGGGAGGGCCCCGGAGACCCAGTACTTC. Its translation is CAGADSGRAPETQYF.